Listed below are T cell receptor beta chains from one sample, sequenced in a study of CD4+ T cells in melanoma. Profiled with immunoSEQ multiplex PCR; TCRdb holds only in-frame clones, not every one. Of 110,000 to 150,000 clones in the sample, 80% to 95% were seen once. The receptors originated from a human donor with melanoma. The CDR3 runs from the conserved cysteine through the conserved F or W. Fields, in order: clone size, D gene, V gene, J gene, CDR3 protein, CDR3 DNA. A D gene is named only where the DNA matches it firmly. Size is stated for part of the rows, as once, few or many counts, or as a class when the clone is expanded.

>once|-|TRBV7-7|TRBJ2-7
CPLHKQGREQYF
TGTCCGTTACACAAGCAAGGCAGGGAGCAGTACTTC
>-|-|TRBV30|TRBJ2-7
CAWSDTGALSEQYF
TGTGCCTGGAGTGATACCGGGGCCTTAAGCGAGCAGTACTTC
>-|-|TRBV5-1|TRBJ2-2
CASSLAWDQTGELFF
TGCGCCAGCAGCTTGGCATGGGACCAGACCGGGGAGCTGTTTTTT
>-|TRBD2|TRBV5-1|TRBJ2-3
CASSLYPSGGAADTQYF
TGCGCCAGCAGCTTGTATCCTAGCGGGGGGGCCGCAGATACGCAGTATTTT
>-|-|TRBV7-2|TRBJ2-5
CASSLGWTETQYF
TGTGCCAGCAGCTTAGGGTGGACGGAGACCCAGTACTTC
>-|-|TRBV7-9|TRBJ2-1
CASSSPGLGINEQFF
TGTGCCAGCAGCTCCCCGGGACTTGGGATCAATGAGCAGTTCTTC
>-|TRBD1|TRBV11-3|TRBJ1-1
CASSPGQGNTEAFF
TGTGCCAGCAGCCCCGGACAGGGGAACACTGAAGCTTTCTTT
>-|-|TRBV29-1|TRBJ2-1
CSVALGPSSYNEQFF
TGCAGCGTCGCCCTGGGGCCGAGCTCCTACAATGAGCAGTTCTTC
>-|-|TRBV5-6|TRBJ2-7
CASSPGLASYEQYF
TGTGCCAGCAGCCCGGGACTCGCCTCCTACGAGCAGTACTTC
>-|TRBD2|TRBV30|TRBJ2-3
CAWSLAGASTDTQYF
TGTGCCTGGAGTTTAGCGGGGGCGAGCACAGATACGCAGTATTTT
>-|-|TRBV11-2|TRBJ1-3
CASSKGPSRGSDGNTIYF
TGTGCCAGCAGCAAAGGCCCGTCGCGGGGATCTGATGGAAACACCATATATTTT
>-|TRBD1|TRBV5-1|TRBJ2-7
CASSLDPGQGEVQYF
TGCGCCAGCAGCTTGGATCCGGGACAGGGAGAAGTGCAGTACTTC
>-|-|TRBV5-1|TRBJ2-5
CASSPGHGETQYF
TGCGCCAGCAGCCCCGGGCATGGAGAGACCCAGTACTTC
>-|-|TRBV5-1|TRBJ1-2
CASRPGTVYGYTF
TGCGCCAGCCGTCCGGGAACGGTCTATGGCTACACCTTC
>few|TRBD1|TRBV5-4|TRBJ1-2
CASSLAGTGRNHGYTF
TGTGCCAGCAGCTTGGCCGGGACAGGGCGAAACCATGGCTACACCTTC
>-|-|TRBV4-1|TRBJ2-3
CASSQDLKTGTDTQYF
TGCGCCAGCAGCCAAGACCTAAAAACGGGCACAGATACGCAGTATTTT
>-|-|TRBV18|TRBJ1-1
CASSPGLQNTEAFF
TGTGCCAGCTCACCTGGGTTACAGAACACTGAAGCTTTCTTT
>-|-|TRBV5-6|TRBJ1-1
CASRRPQEREAFF
TGTGCCAGCAGACGCCCCCAGGAGCGAGAAGCTTTCTTT
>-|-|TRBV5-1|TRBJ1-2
CASSLDRNYGYTF
TGCGCCAGCAGCTTGGACAGAAACTATGGCTACACCTTC
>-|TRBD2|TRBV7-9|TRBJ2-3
CASSDRRTSGVDTQYF
TGTGCCAGCAGCGACCGACGGACTAGCGGGGTCGATACGCAGTATTTT
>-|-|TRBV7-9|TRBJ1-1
CASSSMGLAEAFF
TGTGCCAGCAGCTCAATGGGGCTCGCTGAAGCTTTCTTT
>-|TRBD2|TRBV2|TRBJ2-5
CASSEVGGGATETQYF
TGTGCCAGCAGTGAAGTTGGCGGGGGGGCCACCGAGACCCAGTACTTC
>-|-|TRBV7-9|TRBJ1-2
CASSRQEEGYTF
TGTGCCAGCAGCAGACAGGAGGAAGGCTACACCTTC